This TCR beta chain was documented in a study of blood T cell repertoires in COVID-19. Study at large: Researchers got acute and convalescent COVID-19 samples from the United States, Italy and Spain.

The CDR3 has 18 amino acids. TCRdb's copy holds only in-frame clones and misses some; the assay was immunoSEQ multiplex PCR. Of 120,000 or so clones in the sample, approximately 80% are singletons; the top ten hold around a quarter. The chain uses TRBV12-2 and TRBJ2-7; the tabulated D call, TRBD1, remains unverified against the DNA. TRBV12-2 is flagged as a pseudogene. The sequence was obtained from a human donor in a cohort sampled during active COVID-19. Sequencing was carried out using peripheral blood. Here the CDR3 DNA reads TGTGCAAGTCGCTTAGCGGTCACGGGACAGGAAGCCTTGGGAGAGCAGTACTTC. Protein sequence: CASRLAVTGQEALGEQYF.